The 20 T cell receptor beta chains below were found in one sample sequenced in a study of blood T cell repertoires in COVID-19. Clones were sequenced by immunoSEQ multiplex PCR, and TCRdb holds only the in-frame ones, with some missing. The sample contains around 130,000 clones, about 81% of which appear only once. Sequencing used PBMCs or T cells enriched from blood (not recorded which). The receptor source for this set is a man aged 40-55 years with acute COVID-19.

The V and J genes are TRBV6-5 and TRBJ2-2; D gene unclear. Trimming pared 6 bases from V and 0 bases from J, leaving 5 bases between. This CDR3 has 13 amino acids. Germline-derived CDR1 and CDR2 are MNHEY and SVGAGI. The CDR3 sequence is CASRLANTGELFF. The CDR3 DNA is TGTGCCAGCAGACTCGCGAACACCGGGGAGCTGTTTTTT.

The DNA of the CDR3 is TGTCCGGCGGGGGGCGTCGAAAAAAACATTCAGTACTTC. Residues: CPAGGVEKNIQYF. The genes are TRBV9 and TRBJ2-4, with TRBD2 matching 8 bases. In germline, CDR1 is SGDLS, CDR2 YYNGEE. The CDR3 has 13 amino acids.

The CDR3, as DNA: TGCGCCAGCAGTGACCCCGGGACAGGGACTTCACCCCTCCACTTT. This encodes CASSDPGTGTSPLHF. The rearrangement joins TRBV10-2 to TRBJ1-6, with 9 nucleotides matching TRBD1. Germline V lookup: CDR1 WSHSY, CDR2 SAAADI. The V and J ends lost 3 bases and 9 bases, in that order; junction bases with no gene match: 6. This CDR3 is built from 15 residues.

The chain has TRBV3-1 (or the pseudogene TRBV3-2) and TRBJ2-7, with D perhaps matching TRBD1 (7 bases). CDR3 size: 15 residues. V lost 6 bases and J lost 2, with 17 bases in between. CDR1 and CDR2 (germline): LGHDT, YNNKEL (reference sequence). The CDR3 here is CASSPPGGRAYEQYF. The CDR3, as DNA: TGTGCCAGCAGTCCCCCAGGGGGGCGCGCCTACGAGCAGTACTTC.

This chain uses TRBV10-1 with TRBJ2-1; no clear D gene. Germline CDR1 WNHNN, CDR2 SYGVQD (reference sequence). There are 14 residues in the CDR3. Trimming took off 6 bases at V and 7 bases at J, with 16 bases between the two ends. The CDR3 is CASSHLRLDNEQFF. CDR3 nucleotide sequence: TGCGCCAGCAGCCATCTACGACTGGATAATGAGCAGTTCTTC.

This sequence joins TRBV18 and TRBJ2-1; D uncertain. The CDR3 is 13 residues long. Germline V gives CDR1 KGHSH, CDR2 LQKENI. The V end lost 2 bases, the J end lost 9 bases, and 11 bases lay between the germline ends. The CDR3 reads CASSPSAFTEQFF. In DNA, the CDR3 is TGTGCCAGCTCACCATCTGCGTTCACTGAGCAGTTCTTC.

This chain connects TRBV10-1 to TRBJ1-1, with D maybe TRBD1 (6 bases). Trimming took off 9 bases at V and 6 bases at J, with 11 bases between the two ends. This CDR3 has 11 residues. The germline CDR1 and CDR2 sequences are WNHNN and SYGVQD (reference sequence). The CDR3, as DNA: TGCGCCAGACAGGGTAGGCCTGAAGCTTTCTTT. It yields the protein CARQGRPEAFF.

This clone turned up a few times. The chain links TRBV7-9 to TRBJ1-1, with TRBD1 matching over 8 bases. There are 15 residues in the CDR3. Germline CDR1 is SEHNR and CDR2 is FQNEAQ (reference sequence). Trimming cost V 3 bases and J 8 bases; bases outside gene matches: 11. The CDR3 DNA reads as TGTGCCAGCAGCTTTCCTGCAGGACAGGGTGAGGAAGCTTTCTTT. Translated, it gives CASSFPAGQGEEAFF.

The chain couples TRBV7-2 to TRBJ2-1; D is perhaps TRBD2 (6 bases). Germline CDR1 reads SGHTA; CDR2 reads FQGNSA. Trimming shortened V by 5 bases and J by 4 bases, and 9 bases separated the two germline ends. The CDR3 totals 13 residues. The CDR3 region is CASSRGGYNEQFF. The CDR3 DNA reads TGTGCCAGCAGCCGCGGAGGGTACAATGAGCAGTTCTTC.

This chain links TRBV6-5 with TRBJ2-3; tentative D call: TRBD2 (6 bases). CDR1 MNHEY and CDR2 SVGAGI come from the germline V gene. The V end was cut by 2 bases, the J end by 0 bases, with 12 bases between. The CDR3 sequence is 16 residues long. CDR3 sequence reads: CASSYEAGVSTDTQYF. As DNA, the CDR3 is TGTGCCAGCAGTTACGAAGCGGGTGTTAGCACAGATACGCAGTATTTT.

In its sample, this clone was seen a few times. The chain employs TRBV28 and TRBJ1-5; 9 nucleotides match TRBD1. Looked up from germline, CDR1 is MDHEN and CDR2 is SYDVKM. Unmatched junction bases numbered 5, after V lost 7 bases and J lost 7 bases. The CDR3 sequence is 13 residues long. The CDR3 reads CASMGQGWQPQHF. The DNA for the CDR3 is TGTGCCAGCATGGGACAGGGATGGCAGCCCCAGCATTTT.

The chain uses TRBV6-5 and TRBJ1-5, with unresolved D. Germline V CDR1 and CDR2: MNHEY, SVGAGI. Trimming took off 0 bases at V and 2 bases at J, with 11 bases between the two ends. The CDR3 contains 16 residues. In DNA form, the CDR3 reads TGTGCCAGCAGTTACTCTGCGGGGAAGGGCAATCAGCCCCAGCATTTT. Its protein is CASSYSAGKGNQPQHF.

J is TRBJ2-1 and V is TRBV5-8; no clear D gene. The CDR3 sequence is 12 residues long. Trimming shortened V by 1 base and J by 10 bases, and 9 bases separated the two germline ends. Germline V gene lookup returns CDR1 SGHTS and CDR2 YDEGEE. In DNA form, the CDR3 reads TGTGCCAGCAGCTTGATGCCCGGGGAGCAGTTCTTC. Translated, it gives CASSLMPGEQFF.

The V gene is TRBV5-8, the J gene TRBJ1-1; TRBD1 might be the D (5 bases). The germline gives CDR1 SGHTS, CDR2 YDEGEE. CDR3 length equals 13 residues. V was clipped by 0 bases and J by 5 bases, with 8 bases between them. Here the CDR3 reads CASSLDGGTEAFF. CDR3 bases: TGTGCCAGCAGCTTGGACGGGGGAACTGAAGCTTTCTTT.

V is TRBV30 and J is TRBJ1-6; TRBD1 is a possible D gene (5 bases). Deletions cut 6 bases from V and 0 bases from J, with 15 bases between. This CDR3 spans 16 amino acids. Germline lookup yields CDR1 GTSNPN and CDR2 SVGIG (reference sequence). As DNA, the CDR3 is TGTGCCTGCAACTTCCAGGGTACCTCCTATAATTCACCCCTCCACTTT. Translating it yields CACNFQGTSYNSPLHF.

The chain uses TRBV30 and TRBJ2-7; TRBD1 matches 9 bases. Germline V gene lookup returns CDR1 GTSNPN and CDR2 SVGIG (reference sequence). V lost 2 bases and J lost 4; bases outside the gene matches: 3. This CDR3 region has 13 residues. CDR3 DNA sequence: TGTGCCTGGAGTTGGGGACAGGGTTACGAGCAGTACTTC. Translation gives CAWSWGQGYEQYF.

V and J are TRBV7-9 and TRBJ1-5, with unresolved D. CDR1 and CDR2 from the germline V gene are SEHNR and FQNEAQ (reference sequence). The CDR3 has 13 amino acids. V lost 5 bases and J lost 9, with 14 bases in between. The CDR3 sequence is CASSPYSSGPQHF. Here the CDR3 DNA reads TGTGCCAGCAGCCCGTACAGCTCCGGGCCCCAGCATTTT.

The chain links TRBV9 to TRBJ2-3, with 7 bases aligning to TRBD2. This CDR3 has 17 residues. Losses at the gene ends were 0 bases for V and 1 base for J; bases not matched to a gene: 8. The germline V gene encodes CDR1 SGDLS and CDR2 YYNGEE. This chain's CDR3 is CASSVDSGAGGTDTQYF. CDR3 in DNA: TGTGCCAGCAGCGTAGACAGCGGGGCCGGGGGCACAGATACGCAGTATTTT. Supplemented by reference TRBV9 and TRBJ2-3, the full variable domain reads DSGVTQTPKHLITATGQRVTLRCSPRSGDLSVYWYQQSLDQGLQFLIQYYNGEERAKGNILERFSAQQFPDLHSELNLSSLELGDSALYFCASSVDSGAGGTDTQYFGPGTRLTVL.

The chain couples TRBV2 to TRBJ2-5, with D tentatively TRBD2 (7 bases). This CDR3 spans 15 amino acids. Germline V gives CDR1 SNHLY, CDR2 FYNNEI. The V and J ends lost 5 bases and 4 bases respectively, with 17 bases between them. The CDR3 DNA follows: TGTGCCAGCAGTTCCCTGGGGGGGGGCACAGAGACCCAGTACTTC. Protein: CASSSLGGGTETQYF.

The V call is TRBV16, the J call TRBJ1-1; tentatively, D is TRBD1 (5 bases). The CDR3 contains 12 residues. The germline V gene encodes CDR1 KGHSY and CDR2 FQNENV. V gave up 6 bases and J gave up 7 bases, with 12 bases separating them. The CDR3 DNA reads TGTGCCAGCAGGGGGCGGGGTAATGAAGCTTTCTTT. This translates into CASRGRGNEAFF.